A selection of T cell receptor beta chains follows, all from one sample in a study of CXCR3-negative and CXCR3-positive naive CD8 T cells. TCRdb reprocessed the 5' RACE reads, with one entry per CDR3 protein and no DNA. This sample's clone table lists about 86,000 distinct CDR3 sequences. Sequenced sample: naive CXCR3+ CD8+ T cells from blood. The receptors derive from a human donor in good health. Some clones in this sample may be carry-over from other donors' samples. Each CDR3 is given with its conserved first and last residue.

J gene,V gene,CDR3 protein
TRBJ2-1,TRBV6-5,CASSYFGYTINEQFF
TRBJ1-6,TRBV28,CASSFQGRSSPLHF
TRBJ1-6,TRBV28,CASKVPEAEYNSPLHF
TRBJ2-7,TRBV7-9,CASSYRTSKTYEQYF
TRBJ1-2,TRBV25-1,CAAFQGYHGYTF
TRBJ2-7,TRBV4-1,CASSQVKGSYEQYF
TRBJ1-6,TRBV7-9,CASSGQGWRASPLHF
TRBJ1-5,TRBV27,CASSLWGGDYSNQPQHF
TRBJ2-1,TRBV11-3,CASSLDPGEQFF
TRBJ1-1,TRBV12-3/TRBV12-4,CASTGEEPNTEAFF
TRBJ2-5,TRBV5-1,CASSWGLAVGTQETQYF
TRBJ2-5,TRBV5-1,CASSWGTGMAWQETQYF
TRBJ1-5,TRBV27,CASSPWTGQAQHF
TRBJ2-1,TRBV4-3,CASSQDRMASSYNEQFF
TRBJ2-2,TRBV27,CASSSGLATAGRELFF
TRBJ2-5,TRBV12-3/TRBV12-4,CASSMRQGRETQYF
TRBJ1-6,TRBV10-3,CAISENADSSPLHF
TRBJ2-2,TRBV6-4,CASSEVAANTGELFF
TRBJ2-7,TRBV28,CASSAIGTSEQYF
TRBJ2-7,TRBV15,CATSRDRGSYEQYF
TRBJ1-1,TRBV7-9,CASSSLGMGNTEAFF
TRBJ2-2,TRBV20-1,CSARDSEEWGSAGELFF
TRBJ2-7,TRBV9,CASSQQGHPYEQYF
TRBJ2-3,TRBV10-3,CAISDGTSGEQDTQYF
TRBJ2-1,TRBV5-1,CASRPDGTSGSLRYNEQFF
TRBJ2-1,TRBV7-4,CASSRPGHPYNERFF
TRBJ1-4,TRBV28,CASSDWTGLSPDNEKLFF
TRBJ2-7,TRBV10-2,CTSSNRDPYEQYF
TRBJ1-4,TRBV20-1,CSAQGMGVEKLFF
TRBJ1-2,TRBV30,CAWGDTGTGYTF
TRBJ2-7,TRBV3-1,CASSQDGSTEQYF
TRBJ2-5,TRBV12-3/TRBV12-4,CASRVPGEGETQYF
TRBJ1-1,TRBV7-8,CATRGLNTEAFF
TRBJ2-3,TRBV7-9,CASSFEGTDTQYF
TRBJ2-7,TRBV4-3,CASSQDFYASYEQYF